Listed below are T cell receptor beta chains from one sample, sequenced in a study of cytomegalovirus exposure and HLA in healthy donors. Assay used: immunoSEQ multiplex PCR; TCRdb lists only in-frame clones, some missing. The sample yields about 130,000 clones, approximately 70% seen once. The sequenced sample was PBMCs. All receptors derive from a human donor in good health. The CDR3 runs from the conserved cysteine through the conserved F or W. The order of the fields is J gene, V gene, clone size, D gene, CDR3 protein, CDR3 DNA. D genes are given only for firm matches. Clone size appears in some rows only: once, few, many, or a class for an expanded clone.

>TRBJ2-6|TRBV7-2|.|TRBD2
CASTPWEGSSGANVLTF
TGTGCCAGCACCCCCTGGGAGGGTTCGTCTGGGGCCAACGTCCTGACTTTC
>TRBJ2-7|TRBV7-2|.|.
CASSTRQVEQYF
TGTGCCAGCAGCACCCGTCAGGTCGAGCAGTACTTC
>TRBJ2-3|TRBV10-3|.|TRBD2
CAISEPPSGSTDTQYF
TGTGCCATCAGTGAGCCCCCTAGCGGGAGCACAGATACGCAGTATTTT
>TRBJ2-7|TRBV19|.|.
CASSIPNTYEQYF
TGTGCCAGTAGTATACCCAACACCTACGAGCAGTACTTC
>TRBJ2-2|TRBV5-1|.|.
CASSSTWAGSGELFF
TGCGCCAGCAGCTCCACCTGGGCGGGATCGGGGGAGCTGTTTTTT
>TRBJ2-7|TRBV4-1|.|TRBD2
CASSPLAGSYEQYF
TGCGCCAGCAGCCCACTAGCGGGCTCCTACGAGCAGTACTTC
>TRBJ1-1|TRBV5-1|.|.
CASSLRVGGEGTEAFF
TGCGCCAGCAGCTTGAGGGTCGGGGGGGAGGGAACTGAAGCTTTCTTT
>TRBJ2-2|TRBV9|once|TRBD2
CASRSGTSDVGELFF
TGTGCCAGCAGAAGCGGGACTAGCGACGTCGGGGAGCTGTTTTTT
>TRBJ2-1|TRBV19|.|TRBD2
CASSTRTSGSHEQFF
TGTGCCAGTAGTACCCGGACTAGCGGGAGCCATGAGCAGTTCTTC
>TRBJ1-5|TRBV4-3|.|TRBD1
CASSQGVTGTGDQPQHF
TGCGCCAGCAGCCAGGGTGTGACCGGGACAGGGGATCAGCCCCAGCATTTT
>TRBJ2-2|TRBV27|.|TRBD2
CASRLAGGPGELFF
TGTGCCAGCAGGCTAGCGGGAGGTCCCGGGGAGCTGTTTTTT
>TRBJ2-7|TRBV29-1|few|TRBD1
CSAGTAEQYF
TGCAGCGCGGGGACAGCCGAGCAGTACTTC
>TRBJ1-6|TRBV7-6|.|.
CASSLAASGYSPLHF
TGTGCCAGCAGCTTAGCGGCGTCGGGATATTCACCCCTCCACTTT
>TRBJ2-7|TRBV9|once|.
CASSVGRDSYEQYF
TGTGCCAGCAGCGTCGGTCGGGACTCCTACGAGCAGTACTTC
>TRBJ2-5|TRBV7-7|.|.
CASSLGVRETQYF
TGTGCCAGCAGCTTAGGTGTGCGGGAGACCCAGTACTTC
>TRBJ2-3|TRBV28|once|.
CASTGLPLLDTQYF
TGTGCCAGCACGGGACTTCCGCTCCTTGATACGCAGTATTTT
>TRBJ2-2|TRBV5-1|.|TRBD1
CASSLEGQAPNTGELFF
TGCGCCAGCAGCTTGGAAGGACAGGCCCCGAACACCGGGGAGCTGTTTTTT
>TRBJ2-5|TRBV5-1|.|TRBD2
CASSLASGGIQETQYF
TGCGCCAGCAGCTTGGCTAGCGGGGGTATCCAAGAGACCCAGTACTTC
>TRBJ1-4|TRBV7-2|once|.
CASSLLRTTNEKLFF
TGTGCCAGCAGCTTACTTAGAACAACTAATGAAAAACTGTTTTTT
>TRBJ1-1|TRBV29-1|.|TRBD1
CSVDRSRGEAFF
TGCAGCGTGGACAGGTCGCGAGGTGAAGCTTTCTTT
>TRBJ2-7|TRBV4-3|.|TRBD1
CASSQLTGALYEQYF
TGCGCCAGCAGCCAGTTGACAGGGGCTCTCTACGAGCAGTACTTC
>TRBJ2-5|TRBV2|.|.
CASSEEQGGRGETQYF
TGTGCCAGCAGTGAGGAACAGGGGGGGAGAGGAGAGACCCAGTACTTC
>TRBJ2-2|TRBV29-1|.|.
CSVEARNTGELFF
TGCAGCGTTGAAGCCAGGAACACCGGGGAGCTGTTTTTT
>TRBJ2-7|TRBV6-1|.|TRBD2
CASAFTSESSYEQYF
TGTGCCAGCGCGTTCACTAGCGAGAGCTCCTACGAGCAGTACTTC
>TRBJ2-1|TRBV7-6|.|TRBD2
CASSSGTSAYNEQFF
TGTGCCAGCAGCTCCGGGACTAGCGCATACAATGAGCAGTTCTTC
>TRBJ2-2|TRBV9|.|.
CASSVGVTGELFF
TGTGCCAGCAGCGTTGGAGTCACCGGGGAGCTGTTTTTT
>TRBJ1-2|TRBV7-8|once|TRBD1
CASSLGTGGDYGYTF
TGTGCCAGCAGCTTGGGGACAGGGGGGGACTATGGCTACACCTTC
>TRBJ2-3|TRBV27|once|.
CASSSVGQTLTDTQYF
TGTGCCAGCAGTTCTGTAGGACAGACTCTCACAGATACGCAGTATTTT
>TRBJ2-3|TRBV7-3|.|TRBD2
CASSQQSGVLTDTQYF
TGTGCCAGCAGCCAGCAGAGCGGGGTTCTTACAGATACGCAGTATTTT
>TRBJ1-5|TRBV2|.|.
CASTRRSYSNQPQHF
TGTGCCAGCACGAGGAGAAGCTATAGCAATCAGCCCCAGCATTTT
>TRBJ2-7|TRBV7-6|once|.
CASSPTTGQGDEQYF
TGTGCCAGCAGCCCCACAACAGGGCAAGGGGACGAGCAGTACTTC
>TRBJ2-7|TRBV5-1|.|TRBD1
CASSLPGGTGVGEQYF
TGCGCCAGCAGCTTGCCCGGTGGGACAGGGGTAGGCGAGCAGTACTTC
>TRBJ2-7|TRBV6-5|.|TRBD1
CASSYSRLLRTGQQYF
TGTGCCAGCAGTTACTCGCGCCTACTTAGGACAGGACAGCAGTACTTC
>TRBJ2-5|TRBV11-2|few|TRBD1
CASSYASRQGETQYF
TGTGCCAGCAGCTATGCATCCCGACAGGGGGAGACCCAGTACTTC
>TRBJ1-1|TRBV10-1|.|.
CASSRGLWTEAFF
TGCGCCAGCAGTAGGGGCTTGTGGACTGAAGCTTTCTTT
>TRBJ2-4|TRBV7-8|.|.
CASSFQGGAGTTVKNIQYF
TGTGCCAGCAGCTTCCAAGGGGGGGCCGGGACAACGGTCAAAAACATTCAGTACTTC
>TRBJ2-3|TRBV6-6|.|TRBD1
CASSEPGTGPDF
TGTGCCAGCAGCGAACCCGGGACAGGCCCCGATTTT
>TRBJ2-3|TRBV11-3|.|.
CASSLGAERGDTQYF
TGTGCCAGCAGCTTAGGAGCGGAAAGGGGGGATACGCAGTATTTT
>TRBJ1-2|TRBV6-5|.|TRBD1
CASSPAGAGGGYTF
TGTGCCAGCAGTCCGGCTGGGGCAGGGGGGGGCTACACCTTC
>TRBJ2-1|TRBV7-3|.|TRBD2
CASSLFGLADNEQFF
TGTGCCAGCAGCTTATTTGGACTAGCAGATAATGAGCAGTTCTTC
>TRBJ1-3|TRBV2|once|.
CASSTGRSNTIYF
TGTGCCAGCAGTACAGGTAGAAGTAACACCATATATTTT
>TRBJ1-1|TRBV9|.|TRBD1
CASSVEAGGWTEAFF
TGTGCCAGCAGCGTGGAGGCAGGGGGATGGACTGAAGCTTTCTTT
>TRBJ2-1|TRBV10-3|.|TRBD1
CAISEAGQGADEQFF
TGTGCCATCAGTGAGGCGGGACAGGGGGCTGATGAGCAGTTCTTC
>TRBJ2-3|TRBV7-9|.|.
CASSKQGPTDTQYF
TGTGCCAGCAGCAAACAGGGCCCCACAGATACGCAGTATTTT
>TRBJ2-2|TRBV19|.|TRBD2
CASPLRGLAGVFKVSGELFF
TGTGCCAGTCCCCTCCGGGGACTAGCGGGAGTTTTTAAGGTTTCCGGGGAGCTGTTTTTT
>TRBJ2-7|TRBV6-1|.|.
CASSESYEQYF
TGTGCCAGCAGTGAGTCCTACGAGCAGTACTTC
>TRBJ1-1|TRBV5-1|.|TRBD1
CASSRGQGNTEAFF
TGCGCCAGCAGCAGGGGACAGGGGAACACTGAAGCTTTCTTT
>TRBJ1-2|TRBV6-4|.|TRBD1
CASRAGTGNGYTF
TGTGCCAGCAGAGCCGGGACAGGGAATGGCTACACCTTC
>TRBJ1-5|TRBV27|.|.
CASKLFSGMSNQPQHF
TGTGCCAGCAAGCTATTCTCGGGGATGAGCAATCAGCCCCAGCATTTT
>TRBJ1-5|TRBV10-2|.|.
CASTGSDRNQPQHF
TGCGCCAGCACCGGTTCGGACAGAAATCAGCCCCAGCATTTT
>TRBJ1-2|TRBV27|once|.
CASSFGAGWGYTF
TGTGCCAGCAGTTTTGGGGCGGGGTGGGGCTACACCTTC
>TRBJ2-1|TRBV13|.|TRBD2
CASSSETSGRNNEQFF
TGTGCCAGCAGCTCAGAGACTAGCGGGAGAAACAATGAGCAGTTCTTC
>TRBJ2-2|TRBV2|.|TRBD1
CASRTAGGGTGELFF
TGTGCCAGCAGGACCGCAGGGGGCGGAACCGGGGAGCTGTTTTTT
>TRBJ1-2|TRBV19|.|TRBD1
CASRPTGMGGYTF
TGTGCCAGTCGGCCGACAGGGATGGGCGGCTACACCTTC
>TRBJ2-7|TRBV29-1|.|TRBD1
CSVRSDRGFEQYF
TGCAGCGTTCGCTCGGACAGGGGGTTTGAGCAGTACTTC